The clone carrying this T cell receptor beta chain showed up many times. Its antigen is as yet unknown. This sample stems from a study of T-cell reconstitution after alpha-beta-depleted transplantation in children. General study points: After transplant, at about two months, alpha-beta T cells were reportedly derived from several hundred expanded graft clones. Where some patients showed high TCRbeta diversity at day 60, it came from recipient T cells and thymic progenitors that had survived. Newly generated T cells supplied most T-cell counts and diversity one year post-transplant.

Per the germline V gene, CDR1 is MDHEN and CDR2 is SYDVKM. Trimming took off 6 bases at V and 7 bases at J, with 10 bases between the two ends. The CDR3 totals 12 residues. Unique molecular identifiers were used to barcode this TCRbeta library. TCRdb re-analysed the PCR reads in MiXCR, keeping a single row per CDR3 protein. Counted here are around 600,000 distinct CDR3 sequences, more than 20% occurring once; the ten biggest clones make up 13% to 15%. The TCR sequence derives from a boy under two years old who had a stem cell transplant for acute myeloid leukemia, so the T cells may come from the graft donor. The chain couples TRBV28 to TRBJ2-1, with D perhaps TRBD1 (6 bases). Specimen: PBMCs, mostly from graft donor cells, collected 360 days after TCRalphabeta/CD19-depleted stem cell transplant. CDR3 sequence (DNA): TGTGCCAGCAGCCGAGGGGGAAATGAGCAGTTCTTC. It specifies CASSRGGNEQFF.